Below are 30 T cell receptor beta chains sequenced from a single sample in a study of blood T cell repertoires in COVID-19. Measured with immunoSEQ multiplex PCR; TCRdb has only the in-frame clones, and not every one. The profile covers roughly 100,000 clones, with 81% appearing a single time and under 40% taken by the ten largest. Source material: peripheral blood. The receptor source for this set is a man older than 75 with acute or convalescent COVID-19.

The chain recombines TRBV30 with TRBJ1-5; D not certain. The V end was cut by 2 bases, the J end by 3 bases, with 14 bases between. The CDR3 runs to 15 residues. From germline, CDR1 is GTSNPN and CDR2 SVGIG (reference sequence). The CDR3 protein is CAWSQSVSINQPQHF. In nucleotides, the CDR3 is TGTGCCTGGAGTCAAAGCGTCAGTATCAATCAGCCCCAGCATTTT.

The chain uses TRBV7-3 and TRBJ2-3; TRBD2 agrees at 12 bases. The CDR3 covers 16 residues. CDR1 and CDR2 (germline): SGHTA, FQGTGA. The V gene end was trimmed by 4 bases and the J gene end by 12 bases; junction bases not matched to a gene: 14. The CDR3 here is CASSSGLAGKSPTQYF. CDR3 DNA: TGTGCCAGCAGCTCAGGACTAGCGGGGAAAAGCCCCACTCAGTATTTT.

This clone was observed a handful of times. The gene calls are TRBV30 and TRBJ2-7; a weak D match, TRBD1 (6 bases). The germline V and J ends were trimmed by 2 bases and 0 bases, with 11 bases remaining between them. CDR1 and CDR2 from the germline V gene are GTSNPN and SVGIG (reference sequence). The CDR3 is 14 amino acids. In nucleotides, the CDR3 is TGTGCCTGGAGTATGACAGGTTACTCCTACGAGCAGTACTTC. It specifies CAWSMTGYSYEQYF.

V is TRBV19 and J is TRBJ2-1; 10 nucleotides match TRBD2. Germline assignment: CDR1 LNHDA and CDR2 SQIVND (reference sequence). V dropped 5 bases and J dropped 0; count of bases not matched to a gene: 1. The CDR3 has 15 amino acids. DNA for the CDR3: TGTGCCAGTAGTCGACTAGCGGGCTCCTACAATGAGCAGTTCTTC. This sequence encodes CASSRLAGSYNEQFF. The full variable domain, completed using reference TRBV19 and TRBJ2-1, is DGGITQSPKYLFRKEGQNVTLSCEQNLNHDAMYWYRQDPGQGLRLIYYSQIVNDFQKGDIAEGYSVSREKKESFPLTVTSAQKNPTAFYLCASSRLAGSYNEQFFGPGTRLTVL.

The rearrangement joins TRBV30 to TRBJ1-1; the D is unclear. The CDR3 runs 11 residues. Germline CDR1 is GTSNPN and CDR2 is SVGIG (reference sequence). Between the trimmed V and J ends, which lost 4 bases and 4 bases, there was a span of 7 bases. CDR3 bases: TGTGCCTGGAAAACGGGCACTGAAGCTTTCTTT. Translating it yields CAWKTGTEAFF.

This rearrangement joins TRBV28 to TRBJ1-1; 7 bases fit TRBD1. Looked up from germline, CDR1 is MDHEN and CDR2 is SYDVKM. This CDR3 is built from 15 residues. V lost 3 bases and J lost 6; bases outside the gene matches: 10. CDR3 bases: TGTGCCAGCAGTTTTCCGGGACAGCTGCTTGCTGAAGCTTTCTTT. This encodes CASSFPGQLLAEAFF.

V and J are TRBV15 and TRBJ1-4; 10 positions match TRBD1. The junction had 3 bases not matched to a gene; V was cut back by 8 bases and J by 0 bases. This CDR3 contains 15 residues. CDR1 and CDR2 from the germline V gene are LNHNV and YYDKDF (reference sequence). In DNA form, the CDR3 reads TGTGCCACCTCCGGGACAGGGGCAACTAATGAAAAACTGTTTTTT. Residues: CATSGTGATNEKLFF.

The J gene is TRBJ2-1, the V gene TRBV4-2; TRBD2 matches 11 bases. Trimming took 0 bases from V and 7 from J; bases not matched to a gene: 8. This CDR3 region has 17 residues. CDR1 LGHNA and CDR2 YNFKEQ come from the germline V gene. This chain's CDR3 is CASSQDGLGLAGNEQFF. DNA of the CDR3: TGTGCCAGCAGCCAAGATGGGCTAGGACTAGCGGGTAATGAGCAGTTCTTC.

This clone was found once. J is TRBJ1-1 and V is TRBV6-2 or TRBV6-3, with TRBD1 identical over 7 bases. From germline, CDR1 is MNHEY and CDR2 SVGEGT. The CDR3 length is 14 residues. With V trimmed by 4 bases and J by 5 bases, 7 bases remained unmatched. The CDR3 protein is CASSSTGRDTEAFF. The CDR3 region has the DNA TGTGCCAGCAGTTCGACAGGGCGGGATACTGAAGCTTTCTTT.

V gene TRBV4-1 combines with J gene TRBJ2-3; the D gene is possibly TRBD2 (6 bases). This CDR3 contains 16 residues. Germline CDR1 is MGHRA and CDR2 is YSYEKL. V dropped 4 bases and J dropped 0 bases, with 14 bases sitting between them. CDR3 amino acids: CASSRLGAGSTDTQYF. In nucleotides, the CDR3 is TGCGCCAGCAGCCGTTTAGGAGCGGGCAGCACAGATACGCAGTATTTT.

The chain carries TRBV6-1 and TRBJ2-7, with 9 bases matching TRBD2. The CDR3 consists of 15 residues. With 7 bases clipped from V and 5 bases from J, the junction kept 12 bases outside the gene matches. The germline V gene has CDR1 MNHNS and CDR2 SASEGT. CDR3 residues: CASTAGGARSNEQYF. CDR3 nucleotides: TGTGCCAGCACTGCGGGGGGGGCTAGGAGCAACGAGCAGTACTTC.

The J gene is TRBJ1-5, the V gene TRBV24-1; 8 positions match TRBD1. CDR1 and CDR2 from the germline V gene are KGHDR and SFDVKD. This CDR3 contains 15 residues. The ends lost 5 bases at V and 5 bases at J; junction bases unmatched: 7. CDR3 sequence reads: CATSGGQDFDQPQHF. CDR3 bases: TGTGCCACCAGTGGGGGACAGGACTTCGATCAGCCCCAGCATTTT.

The J gene is TRBJ2-2, the V gene TRBV28; 8 bases agree with TRBD1. CDR1 MDHEN and CDR2 SYDVKM come from the germline V gene. There are 14 residues in the CDR3. The V gene end was trimmed by 8 bases and the J gene end by 4 bases; junction bases not matched to a gene: 6. For the CDR3, the DNA is TGTGCCAGCCATAGCGGACAGGGCACCGGGGAGCTGTTTTTT. It encodes CASHSGQGTGELFF.

The chain couples TRBV6-2 or TRBV6-3 to TRBJ1-1; D is unclear. Trimming took off 5 bases at V and 6 bases at J, with 16 bases between the two ends. From germline, CDR1 is MNHEY and CDR2 SVGEGT. CDR3 length: 14 amino acids. This CDR3 reads CASSPPYPPSEAFF. The CDR3 coding sequence is TGTGCCAGCAGTCCCCCCTACCCCCCATCTGAAGCTTTCTTT.

This clone was observed a single time. The chain recombines TRBV6-5 with TRBJ2-1; 10 nucleotides match TRBD1. This CDR3 has 14 residues. The germline gives CDR1 MNHEY, CDR2 SVGAGI. V lost 11 bases, J lost 5 bases, and 9 bases stayed unmatched. CDR3 nucleotides: TGTGCCGGAACCAGACAGGGGGCGGACAATGAGCAGTTCTTC. This codes for CAGTRQGADNEQFF.

The chain links TRBV7-3 to TRBJ2-1, with D possibly matching TRBD2 (6 bases). This CDR3 is 15 amino acids long. Trimming removed 5 bases from V and 0 bases from J, with 11 bases in between. Germline V gene data show CDR1 as SGHTA and CDR2 as FQGTGA. The CDR3 DNA reads as TGTGCCAGCAGCCCGACTAGTTACTCCTACAATGAGCAGTTCTTC. Residues: CASSPTSYSYNEQFF. Variable domain in full (rest from reference TRBV7-3 and TRBJ2-1): GAGVSQTPSNKVTEKGKYVELRCDPISGHTALYWYRQSLGQGPEFLIYFQGTGAADDSGLPNDRFFAVRPEGSVSTLKIQRTERGDSAVYLCASSPTSYSYNEQFFGPGTRLTVL.

The chain links TRBV7-9 to TRBJ1-4; D gene ambiguous. Trimming shortened V by 4 bases and J by 0 bases, and 9 bases separated the two germline ends. This CDR3 region has 15 residues. Per germline, CDR1 SEHNR and CDR2 FQNEAQ (reference sequence). The CDR3, as DNA: TGTGCCAGCAGCTCGCTCAGCGCAACTAATGAAAAACTGTTTTTT. This translates into CASSSLSATNEKLFF.

The chain uses TRBV4-2 and TRBJ1-2, with TRBD1 matching 7 bases. CDR3 size: 13 residues. CDR1 LGHNA and CDR2 YNFKEQ come from the germline V gene. J gave up 4 bases and V 5 bases, and 4 bases lay outside the gene matches. DNA for the CDR3: TGTGCCAGCAGCGGAGACAGGGCCTATGGCTACACCTTC. Its protein is CASSGDRAYGYTF.

The V gene is TRBV7-2, the J gene TRBJ1-5, with 9 bases aligning to TRBD1. CDR1 and CDR2 (germline): SGHTA, FQGNSA. CDR3 size: 14 residues. V trimming: 5 bases; J trimming: 7 bases; junction bases outside the gene matches: 6. CDR3 loop: CASSPNRGQQPQHF. CDR3 DNA sequence: TGTGCCAGCAGCCCAAACAGGGGGCAACAGCCCCAGCATTTT.

The chain employs TRBV5-6 and TRBJ2-2; 7 bases fit TRBD1. V was pared by 4 bases and J by 0 bases, with 6 bases of the junction left unmatched. The length of the CDR3 is 16 residues. Germline loops: CDR1 SGHDT, CDR2 YYEEEE. CDR3 nucleotide sequence: TGTGCCAGCAGCGACCTGGACAGGCCGAACACCGGGGAGCTGTTTTTT. Encoded protein: CASSDLDRPNTGELFF.

This rearrangement joins TRBV5-1 to TRBJ2-7; 8 bases match TRBD1. Germline V CDR1 and CDR2: SGHRS, YFSETQ. The CDR3 runs 16 residues. The ends lost 0 bases at V and 6 bases at J; junction bases unmatched: 11. The CDR3 spells CASSLATGTGTIEQYF. For the CDR3, the DNA is TGCGCCAGCAGCTTGGCCACCGGGACAGGTACCATCGAGCAGTACTTC.

The chain carries TRBV19 and TRBJ2-1; TRBD2 might be the D (6 bases). Trimming pared 3 bases from V and 0 bases from J, leaving 18 bases between. In germline, CDR1 is LNHDA, CDR2 SQIVND (reference sequence). This CDR3 spans 18 amino acids. CDR3 in DNA: TGTGCCAGTAGTATTGACCGGGATAAGGGACTCTCCTACAATGAGCAGTTCTTC. This encodes CASSIDRDKGLSYNEQFF.

This chain links TRBV30 with TRBJ2-1; 9 nucleotides agree with TRBD1. CDR1 and CDR2 from the germline V gene are GTSNPN and SVGIG (reference sequence). V was pared by 4 bases and J by 0 bases, with 7 bases of the junction left unmatched. The CDR3 extends over 16 amino acids. The CDR3 DNA reads TGTGCCTGGACCCTACCGACAGGGGGCTCCTACAATGAGCAGTTCTTC. Its protein product is CAWTLPTGGSYNEQFF.

CDR3 nucleotides: TGTGCCAGCAGCTTAGAGCCAGCTAGCTACGAGCAGTACTTC. Its protein is CASSLEPASYEQYF. The chain has TRBV7-2 and TRBJ2-7; D not certain. CDR3 length: 14 residues. The ends were cut back, 1 base at V and 3 bases at J, with 10 bases in the middle. CDR1 and CDR2 (germline): SGHTA, FQGNSA.

The chain combines TRBV7-2 with TRBJ1-2; TRBD1 agrees at 9 bases. Trimming removed 5 bases from V and 3 bases from J; junction bases left unmatched: 4. In germline, CDR1 is SGHTA, CDR2 FQGNSA. The CDR3 spans 14 residues. The CDR3 here is CASSTRTGDYGYTF. The CDR3 DNA reads TGTGCCAGCAGCACTCGGACAGGGGACTATGGCTACACCTTC. The full variable domain, rest sourced from reference TRBV7-2 and TRBJ1-2, is GAGVSQSPSNKVTEKGKDVELRCDPISGHTALYWYRQSLGQGLEFLIYFQGNSAPDKSGLPSDRFSAERTGGSVSTLTIQRTQQEDSAVYLCASSTRTGDYGYTFGSGTRLTVV.

V is TRBV7-2 and J is TRBJ2-7; 11 bases are shared with TRBD2. V shed 2 bases, J shed 2 bases, and the junction held 5 bases outside the gene matches. Germline V gene data show CDR1 as SGHTA and CDR2 as FQGNSA. This CDR3 comprises 16 residues. CDR3 sequence: CASSLMTSGTTYEQYF. CDR3 sequence (DNA): TGTGCCAGCAGCTTAATGACTAGCGGGACCACCTACGAGCAGTACTTC.

The chain links TRBV28 to TRBJ2-3; D may be TRBD1 (6 bases). CDR1 is MDHEN and CDR2 is SYDVKM in the germline V gene. V was clipped by 7 bases and J by 5 bases, with 19 bases between them. The CDR3 runs 15 residues. CDR3 loop: CASIKKLGARDTQYF. The CDR3 DNA sequence: TGTGCCAGCATTAAGAAATTGGGGGCGAGAGATACGCAGTATTTT. Drawing the rest from reference TRBV28 and TRBJ2-3, the complete variable domain is DVKVTQSSRYLVKRTGEKVFLECVQDMDHENMFWYRQDPGLGLRLIYFSYDVKMKEKGDIPEGYSVSREKKERFSLILESASTNQTSMYLCASIKKLGARDTQYFGPGTRLTVL.

The genes are TRBV18 and TRBJ2-1; 12 nucleotides line up with TRBD1. V gave up 0 bases and J gave up 9 bases; unmatched junction bases: 6. In germline, CDR1 is KGHSH, CDR2 LQKENI. This CDR3 is 16 amino acids long. The CDR3 bases are TGTGCCAGCTCACCACCAAAGGGACAGGGGGCGGGTGAGCAGTTCTTC. Translated: CASSPPKGQGAGEQFF.

The rearrangement uses TRBV3-1 (or the pseudogene TRBV3-2) and TRBJ1-6; D possibly corresponds to TRBD1 (5 bases). Germline V gives CDR1 LGHDT, CDR2 YNNKEL (reference sequence). V lost 3 bases and J 9 bases, leaving 6 bases between the germline ends. The CDR3 covers 12 residues. In DNA, the CDR3 is TGTGCCAGCAGCCACGGGGGTTCACCCCTCCACTTT. This encodes CASSHGGSPLHF.

This chain links TRBV19 with TRBJ1-5, with a possible D match to TRBD1 (5 bases). Germline V gene sequence: CDR1 LNHDA, CDR2 SQIVND (reference sequence). The CDR3 is 13 amino acids. Trimming shortened V by 4 bases and J by 5 bases, and 9 bases separated the two germline ends. This CDR3 is CASSRVRDQPQHF. CDR3 DNA sequence: TGTGCCAGTAGTAGAGTCAGGGATCAGCCCCAGCATTTT.